Following are 29 T cell receptor beta chains from one sample sequenced in a study of monozygotic twins with inflammatory bowel disease (dated by TCRdb to the late 2010s). Receptor libraries were prepared by 5' RACE. The sample was run on an Illumina HiSeq 2500. The reads, reprocessed by TCRdb, yield one row per CDR3 protein sequence and no DNA. The sample table includes nearly 450,000 distinct CDR3 sequences. Of the sample, around 2.4% falls within the top ten clones. Sequencing was performed on blood. The receptors stem from a human donor with ulcerative colitis or Crohn's disease, or a healthy co-twin of an affected twin (not recorded which).

This chain uses TRBV20-1 with TRBJ2-5; TCRdb names TRBD1, which stays unverified in the absence of DNA. Germline V gene data show CDR1 as DFQATT and CDR2 as SNEGSKA (reference sequence). This CDR3 has 14 amino acids. The CDR3 loop reads CSAPAQGYGETQYF.

The genes are TRBV29-1 and TRBJ2-2; the D call from TCRdb, TRBD1, cannot be confirmed without DNA. Germline CDR1 SQVTM, CDR2 ANQGSEA. The CDR3 is made up of 14 amino acids. The CDR3 spells CSGGDRSNTGELFF.

This sequence joins TRBV5-4 and TRBJ2-7; TCRdb calls TRBD1, which cannot be checked without DNA. The CDR3 has 12 amino acids. CDR1 and CDR2 (germline): SGHNT, YYREEE (reference sequence). CDR3: CASNQGSSEQYF.

V and J are TRBV20-1 and TRBJ2-2; the D call of TRBD2 rests on TCRdb alone, since no DNA is present to check it. CDR1 is DFQATT, CDR2 SNEGSKA, per germline (reference sequence). The CDR3 loop spans 14 amino acids. CDR3 protein: CSAGLGANTGELFF.

The chain combines TRBV5-1 with TRBJ1-6. The germline gives CDR1 SGHRS, CDR2 YFSETQ. The CDR3 consists of 13 residues. The CDR3 is CASSLDENSPLHF.

V and J are TRBV3-1 and TRBJ1-1. CDR1 LGHDT and CDR2 YNNKEL come from the germline V gene (reference sequence). The CDR3 is made up of 13 amino acids. The CDR3 loop reads CASSTHTNTEAFF.

The chain uses TRBV4-1 and TRBJ2-3; TCRdb lists TRBD1, though no DNA is available to test this call. This CDR3 contains 16 residues. Germline CDR1 MGHRA, CDR2 YSYEKL. CDR3: CASSSSTGGRTDTQYF.

This chain links TRBV6-5 with TRBJ1-6. This CDR3 has 12 residues. CDR1 and CDR2 from the germline V gene are MNHEY and SVGAGI. CDR3 residues: CASSYSDSPLHF.

The chain couples TRBV2 to TRBJ2-1. The CDR3 spans 11 residues. Germline lookup yields CDR1 SNHLY and CDR2 FYNNEI. CDR3 sequence: CASSGHHEQFF.

The V and J genes are TRBV18 and TRBJ2-6. This CDR3 has 15 amino acids. Germline V gene data show CDR1 as KGHSH and CDR2 as LQKENI. The CDR3 loop is CASSPAGAGANVLTF.

The rearrangement joins TRBV9 to TRBJ2-3; TCRdb's D call of TRBD2 is untestable without DNA. The V gene's germline CDR1 is SGDLS and CDR2 YYNGEE. The CDR3 loop spans 16 amino acids. The CDR3 loop is CASSPGPSGSRTTQYF.

The genes are TRBV6-1 and TRBJ2-1; absent DNA, TCRdb's TRBD2 call cannot be checked. In germline, CDR1 is MNHNS, CDR2 SASEGT. There are 14 residues in the CDR3. The CDR3 sequence is CASSTAGLHNEQFF.

The CDR3 region is CASNLGGGGQPQHF. The V and J genes are TRBV28 and TRBJ1-5; the D call of TRBD1 rests on TCRdb alone, since no DNA is present to check it. Germline assignment: CDR1 MDHEN and CDR2 SYDVKM. This CDR3 region has 14 residues.

This CDR3 is CASSLSDRKNQPQHF. The V gene is TRBV12-3 or TRBV12-4, the J gene TRBJ1-5; checking the TCRdb D call of TRBD1 is not possible without DNA. This CDR3 has 15 amino acids.

V gene TRBV20-1 combines with J gene TRBJ2-2; TCRdb returns TRBD1, unconfirmable since there is no DNA. Per germline, CDR1 DFQATT and CDR2 SNEGSKA (reference sequence). The CDR3 totals 16 residues. The CDR3: CSAYSPGQGAGGELFF.

The chain joins TRBV25-1 to TRBJ1-4; checking the TCRdb D call of TRBD1 is not possible without DNA. CDR3 length equals 14 residues. From germline, CDR1 is MGHDK and CDR2 SYGVNS. CDR3 sequence: CASSGTQGAHKLFF.

V gene TRBV4-3 combines with J gene TRBJ1-5; the TCRdb D gene call, TRBD1, has no DNA to confirm it. This CDR3 contains 16 residues. Germline V gene data show CDR1 as LGHNA and CDR2 as YSLEER. The CDR3 loop reads CASSQDRQNSNQPQHF.

V gene TRBV7-2 combines with J gene TRBJ2-1; TCRdb returns TRBD1, unconfirmable since there is no DNA. The CDR3 runs to 14 residues. Germline V gene lookup returns CDR1 SGHTA and CDR2 FQGNSA. The CDR3 spells CASSPPPSYNEQFF.

V gene TRBV7-2 combines with J gene TRBJ2-5; TCRdb selects TRBD1, and the lack of DNA leaves this call unchecked. The CDR3 is made up of 13 amino acids. The germline V gene has CDR1 SGHTA and CDR2 FQGNSA. This chain's CDR3 is CASSWGPGETQYF.

V is TRBV6-5 and J is TRBJ2-5; TCRdb outputs TRBD2, but without DNA this stays unchecked. In germline, CDR1 is MNHEY, CDR2 SVGAGI. The CDR3 totals 12 residues. The chain's CDR3 is CASRGLEETQYF.

This sequence joins TRBV12-3 or TRBV12-4 and TRBJ1-1. The CDR3 contains 14 residues. The CDR3 protein is CASSLETVNPEAYF.

This chain connects TRBV7-8 to TRBJ1-1; TCRdb's D gene call, TRBD1, goes unchecked for lack of DNA. The CDR3 extends over 16 amino acids. Germline lookup yields CDR1 SGHVS and CDR2 FQNEAQ. CDR3 region: CASSLGVQGVNTEAFF.

This chain's CDR3 is CASDGNRVTKNIQYF. The rearrangement joins TRBV5-6 to TRBJ2-4; the D call of TRBD1 rests on TCRdb alone, since no DNA is present to check it. The CDR3 totals 15 residues. The germline CDR1 and CDR2 sequences are SGHDT and YYEEEE. The complete variable domain, with remaining parts taken from reference TRBV5-6 and TRBJ2-4, reads DAGVTQSPTHLIKTRGQQVTLRCSPKSGHDTVSWYQQALGQGPQFIFQYYEEEERQRGNFPDRFSGHQFPNYSSELNVNALLLGDSALYLCASDGNRVTKNIQYFGAGTRLSVL.

The rearrangement uses TRBV4-3 and TRBJ2-3. Germline V gene lookup returns CDR1 LGHNA and CDR2 YSLEER. This CDR3 spans 13 amino acids. The CDR3 sequence: CASSQGPADTQYF.

The chain uses TRBV28 and TRBJ1-6; TCRdb gives TRBD1 as the D gene, but with no DNA this cannot be confirmed. This CDR3 has 15 amino acids. Germline V gives CDR1 MDHEN, CDR2 SYDVKM. The CDR3 loop reads CASSLTGGGKSPLHF.

The chain joins TRBV11-2 to TRBJ2-5; the D gene TCRdb calls, TRBD2, cannot be checked with no DNA. Germline CDR1 reads SGHAT; CDR2 reads FQNNGV. The CDR3 length is 15 residues. The CDR3 region is CASSYRDSTGETQYF. The full variable domain, in which reference TRBV11-2 and TRBJ2-5 provide the parts outside the CDR3, is EAGVAQSPRYKIIEKRQSVAFWCNPISGHATLYWYQQILGQGPKLLIQFQNNGVVDDSQLPKDRFSAERLKGVDSTLKIQPAKLEDSAVYLCASSYRDSTGETQYFGPGTRLLVL.

The rearrangement uses TRBV5-5 and TRBJ1-1; with no DNA, the TCRdb D assignment of TRBD1 cannot be verified. This CDR3 has 13 residues. Germline CDR1 is SGHKS and CDR2 is YYEKEE (reference sequence). CDR3 in amino acids: CASSEGLGTEAFF.

V and J are TRBV5-1 and TRBJ2-7; TCRdb gives TRBD2 as the D gene, but with no DNA this cannot be confirmed. Per germline, CDR1 SGHRS and CDR2 YFSETQ. The CDR3 has 16 amino acids. This chain's CDR3 is CASSLGLASGGYEQYF.

This chain joins TRBV27 and TRBJ2-1; no DNA is available, so the TRBD2 call from TCRdb remains unchecked. Per germline, CDR1 MNHEY and CDR2 SMNVEV (reference sequence). This CDR3 contains 17 residues. CDR3 in amino acids: CASSLGGGGPPYNEQFF.